One sample yielded the 32 T cell receptor beta chains listed below, sequenced in a study of blood T cell repertoires in COVID-19. TCRdb keeps only in-frame clones here, not all; method: immunoSEQ multiplex PCR. The table lists around 150,000 clones, roughly 86% of them singletons, with around 3.2% in the top ten. Input material: PBMCs or T cells enriched from blood (not recorded which). The receptors here all came from a woman between 45 and 65 years old with acute COVID-19.

V usage is TRBV13 and J usage is TRBJ2-1; unclear D gene. Trimming removed 4 bases from V and 4 bases from J, with 5 bases in between. CDR3 length: 12 amino acids. The germline V gene has CDR1 PRHDT and CDR2 FYEKMQ (reference sequence). The CDR3 DNA reads TGTGCCAGCAGCTGGCAGTACAATGAGCAGTTCTTC. It codes for CASSWQYNEQFF.

The chain couples TRBV13 to TRBJ2-7, with 8 bases fitting TRBD2. The CDR3 contains 15 residues. J gave up 1 base and V 5 bases, and 7 bases lay outside the gene matches. CDR1 PRHDT and CDR2 FYEKMQ come from the germline V gene (reference sequence). This CDR3 is CASSLSGSGSYEQYF. In nucleotides, the CDR3 is TGTGCCAGCAGCCTCAGCGGGAGTGGGTCCTACGAGCAGTACTTC. The complete variable domain, with remaining parts taken from reference TRBV13 and TRBJ2-7, reads AAGVIQSPRHLIKEKRETATLKCYPIPRHDTVYWYQQGPGQDPQFLISFYEKMQSDKGSIPDRFSAQQFSDYHSELNMSSLELGDSALYFCASSLSGSGSYEQYFGPGTRLTVT.

The chain carries TRBV27 and TRBJ2-4; D may be TRBD1 (6 bases). The CDR3 has 14 residues. Germline V gene sequence: CDR1 MNHEY, CDR2 SMNVEV (reference sequence). V gave up 5 bases and J gave up 6 bases, with 14 bases separating them. This CDR3 is CASSPRGKGNIQYF. The CDR3 coding sequence is TGTGCCAGCAGTCCGAGGGGGAAGGGAAACATTCAGTACTTC.

This chain links TRBV5-5 with TRBJ2-1; 14 bases are shared with TRBD2. With V trimmed by 4 bases and J by 0 bases, 12 bases remained unmatched. CDR3 size: 20 residues. Germline V gene data show CDR1 as SGHKS and CDR2 as YYEKEE (reference sequence). CDR3 DNA sequence: TGTGCCAGCAGCGCACGCGGGACTAGCGGGAGCCGCAGCTCCTACAATGAGCAGTTCTTC. This translates into CASSARGTSGSRSSYNEQFF.

The chain combines TRBV7-2 with TRBJ2-7; D is unclear. Per germline, CDR1 SGHTA and CDR2 FQGNSA. The CDR3 consists of 13 residues. Trimming cost V 3 bases and J 2 bases, with 8 bases left between them. The CDR3, as DNA: TGTGCCAGCAGCTTTACAAGCGCCTACGAGCAGTACTTC. It codes for CASSFTSAYEQYF.

The chain recombines TRBV5-5 with TRBJ1-2, with TRBD1 matching over 8 bases. The CDR3 length is 14 residues. Germline V gives CDR1 SGHKS, CDR2 YYEKEE (reference sequence). Losses at the gene ends were 0 bases for V and 6 bases for J; bases not matched to a gene: 4. The CDR3, as DNA: TGTGCCAGCAGCTTGGGTTCGACAGGGGATGGCTACACCTTC. Its protein product is CASSLGSTGDGYTF.

CDR3: CAWSAFPGGGEKLFF. In nucleotides, the CDR3 is TGTGCCTGGAGTGCCTTCCCCGGGGGAGGTGAAAAACTGTTTTTT. The chain links TRBV30 to TRBJ1-4; D is perhaps TRBD1 (5 bases). Germline V gene lookup returns CDR1 GTSNPN and CDR2 SVGIG (reference sequence). V was cut by 1 base and J by 7 bases, with 16 bases left in between. CDR3 length: 15 residues.

The chain has TRBV3-1 (or the pseudogene TRBV3-2) and TRBJ2-5, with TRBD2 matching 14 bases. V lost 4 bases, J lost 4 bases, and 8 bases stayed unmatched. Looked up from germline, CDR1 is LGHDT and CDR2 is YNNKEL (reference sequence). The CDR3 consists of 17 residues. The CDR3 DNA sequence: TGTGCCAGCAGCCTAGGCCCGGGACTAGCGGGAGCAGAGACCCAGTACTTC. Protein product: CASSLGPGLAGAETQYF.

The chain joins TRBV20-1 to TRBJ2-1, with 7 bases lining up with TRBD2. The V gene's germline CDR1 is DFQATT and CDR2 SNEGSKA (reference sequence). The CDR3 loop spans 15 amino acids. V shed 3 bases and J 0 bases; nucleotides not matched to a gene: 5. CDR3 residues: CSASSGRSSYNEQFF. CDR3 nucleotide sequence: TGCAGTGCTAGTTCCGGGAGGAGCTCCTACAATGAGCAGTTCTTC.

This clone was recorded only once. V gene TRBV9 combines with J gene TRBJ2-7; TRBD2 matches at 7 bases. J was trimmed by 2 bases and V by 4 bases; bases with no gene match: 3. Germline V CDR1 and CDR2: SGDLS, YYNGEE. The CDR3 runs to 13 residues. CDR3 region: CASSPAGTYEQYF. DNA of the CDR3: TGTGCCAGCAGCCCAGCGGGGACCTACGAGCAGTACTTC.

This chain uses TRBV7-8 with TRBJ2-7; 8 positions agree with TRBD2. The ends lost 5 bases at V and 4 bases at J; junction bases unmatched: 10. Germline loops: CDR1 SGHVS, CDR2 FQNEAQ. The CDR3 covers 15 residues. As DNA, the CDR3 is TGTGCCAGCAGCCCCGGATTAGCGGGGATTTACGAGCAGTACTTC. It is translated as CASSPGLAGIYEQYF.

The gene calls are TRBV6-2 or TRBV6-3 and TRBJ2-2, with 10 bases matching TRBD2. The CDR3 spans 16 residues. The V gene's germline CDR1 is MNHEY and CDR2 SVGEGT. Trimming cost V 2 bases and J 1 base; bases outside gene matches: 1. The CDR3 here is CASSYRLAGNTGELFF. In DNA, the CDR3 is TGTGCCAGCAGTTACAGACTAGCGGGGAACACCGGGGAGCTGTTTTTT.

The genes are TRBV10-2 and TRBJ2-7; D call uncertain. Germline V CDR1 and CDR2: WSHSY, SAAADI. This CDR3 comprises 11 residues. The ends were cut back, 5 bases at V and 5 bases at J, with 7 bases in the middle. CDR3 nucleotides: TGCGCCAGCAGTAGACTGGACGAGCAGTACTTC. Protein sequence: CASSRLDEQYF.

This sequence joins TRBV7-6 and TRBJ2-7; 9 bases are shared with TRBD1. CDR1 and CDR2 (germline): SGHVS, FNYEAQ. Trimming took 5 bases from V and 5 from J; bases not matched to a gene: 10. The CDR3 length is 15 residues. In DNA, the CDR3 is TGTGCCAGCAGCCCAGGGGGACAGGGTTTCAACGAGCAGTACTTC. Translation: CASSPGGQGFNEQYF.

The table lists this clone with a few counts. The rearrangement uses TRBV27 and TRBJ2-1; D might be TRBD2 (6 bases). With 5 bases removed from V and 6 bases from J, the gap between germline ends came to 14 bases. The CDR3 sequence is 14 residues long. Per germline, CDR1 MNHEY and CDR2 SMNVEV (reference sequence). The CDR3 loop reads CASSPLDGGNEQFF. The CDR3 DNA is TGTGCCAGCAGTCCACTTGACGGGGGCAATGAGCAGTTCTTC.

This chain connects TRBV7-2 to TRBJ1-4, with 11 bases lining up with TRBD1. Per germline, CDR1 SGHTA and CDR2 FQGNSA. Trimming took 1 base from V and 5 from J; bases not matched to a gene: 0. The CDR3 has 15 residues. Written as DNA, the CDR3 is TGTGCCAGCAGCTTAGGGACAGGGGGCAATGAAAAACTGTTTTTT. It yields the protein CASSLGTGGNEKLFF.

This clone was detected only a few times. The chain couples TRBV10-3 to TRBJ2-7, with TRBD1 matching 10 bases. The CDR3 extends over 13 amino acids. The germline gives CDR1 ENHRY, CDR2 SYGVKD. The V gene end was trimmed by 10 bases and the J gene end by 3 bases; junction bases not matched to a gene: 6. DNA for the CDR3: TGTGCCACCGTAGGGACAGGGGACTACGAGCAGTACTTC. Protein: CATVGTGDYEQYF.

The chain is built from TRBV30 and TRBJ2-3; TRBD2 agrees at 12 bases. The CDR3 has 14 residues. From germline, CDR1 is GTSNPN and CDR2 SVGIG (reference sequence). The V segment lost 7 bases and the J segment 2 bases; nucleotides outside the gene matches: 4. CDR3 nucleotide sequence: TGTGCCTTCGGACTAGCGGGACTCACAGATACGCAGTATTTT. This translates into CAFGLAGLTDTQYF.

V and J are TRBV15 and TRBJ2-7, with TRBD2 identical over 7 bases. The germline CDR1 and CDR2 sequences are LNHNV and YYDKDF (reference sequence). Trimming at V came to 3 bases and at J to 3 bases, leaving 8 bases not matched to a gene. The CDR3 covers 15 residues. The CDR3 DNA follows: TGTGCCACCAGCAGCGCTCAGACTAGCAACTACGAGCAGTACTTC. Its protein is CATSSAQTSNYEQYF. Combining the CDR3 with reference TRBV15 and TRBJ2-7 gives the whole variable domain DAMVIQNPRYQVTQFGKPVTLSCSQTLNHNVMYWYQQKSSQAPKLLFHYYDKDFNNEADTPDNFQSRRPNTSFCFLDIRSPGLGDTAMYLCATSSAQTSNYEQYFGPGTRLTVT.

The genes are TRBV2 and TRBJ1-2, with a weak D call TRBD1 (6 bases). Germline assignment: CDR1 SNHLY and CDR2 FYNNEI. This CDR3 is 13 amino acids long. The V end lost 5 bases, the J end lost 5 bases, and 12 bases lay between the germline ends. Here the CDR3 reads CASSRTDPYGYTF. For the CDR3, the DNA is TGTGCCAGCAGTCGGACAGATCCTTATGGCTACACCTTC.

The J gene is TRBJ2-3, the V gene TRBV7-8; 9 positions agree with TRBD1. The V gene's germline CDR1 is SGHVS and CDR2 FQNEAQ. The V segment lost 6 bases and the J segment 2 bases; nucleotides outside the gene matches: 15. The CDR3 length is 18 residues. CDR3 in DNA: TGTGCCAGCAGTCGAGGACAGTACTTACAGGGGGCCACAGATACGCAGTATTTT. Residues: CASSRGQYLQGATDTQYF.

The chain links TRBV6-6 to TRBJ1-5, with 7 bases aligning to TRBD1. The CDR3 length is 14 residues. V dropped 6 bases and J dropped 3; count of bases not matched to a gene: 5. Germline V lookup: CDR1 MNHNY, CDR2 SVGAGI (reference sequence). CDR3 region: CASSRDSSNQPQHF. DNA for the CDR3: TGTGCCAGCAGCAGGGACAGCTCCAATCAGCCCCAGCATTTT.

The gene calls are TRBV30 and TRBJ1-6; unclear D gene. Germline V gives CDR1 GTSNPN, CDR2 SVGIG (reference sequence). V shed 3 bases and J shed 3 bases, with 9 bases lying between them. The CDR3 runs 14 residues. The CDR3 region has the DNA TGTGCCTGGAGCCTCCGCGGCTATAATTCACCCCTCCACTTT. The encoded protein is CAWSLRGYNSPLHF.

V is TRBV11-2 and J is TRBJ1-1, with D uncertain. The germline V gene has CDR1 SGHAT and CDR2 FQNNGV. The V end lost 2 bases, the J end lost 0 bases, and 7 bases lay between the germline ends. CDR3 length: 14 residues. CDR3 DNA sequence: TGTGCCAGCAGCTTACAACTCCTGAACACTGAAGCTTTCTTT. Residues: CASSLQLLNTEAFF.

This clone was observed a handful of times. J is TRBJ1-5 and V is TRBV27, with D tentatively TRBD1 (6 bases). Germline CDR1 and CDR2: MNHEY and SMNVEV (reference sequence). The ends were cut back, 6 bases at V and 4 bases at J, with 13 bases in the middle. This CDR3 contains 14 residues. The CDR3 protein is CASRDNRENQPQHF. The CDR3 DNA reads as TGTGCCAGCAGGGATAACAGGGAAAATCAGCCCCAGCATTTT.

CDR3: CSVDTFNYGYTF. CDR3 in DNA: TGCAGCGTTGACACATTTAACTATGGCTACACCTTC. The rearrangement links TRBV29-1 to TRBJ1-2, with no clear D. This CDR3 has 12 amino acids. The germline V gene has CDR1 SQVTM and CDR2 ANQGSEA. The germline V and J ends were trimmed by 3 bases and 1 base, with 6 bases remaining between them.

This chain uses TRBV30 with TRBJ2-6, with 7 positions matching TRBD1. Trimming took 4 bases from V and 0 from J; bases not matched to a gene: 15. This CDR3 is 19 amino acids long. Germline CDR1 GTSNPN, CDR2 SVGIG (reference sequence). CDR3 residues: CAWTQIRTGRSSGANVLTF. CDR3 nucleotides: TGTGCCTGGACCCAAATCCGGACAGGCAGAAGCTCTGGGGCCAACGTCCTGACTTTC.

The chain carries TRBV3-1 (or the pseudogene TRBV3-2) and TRBJ2-1, with TRBD2 matching 10 bases. Germline lookup yields CDR1 LGHDT and CDR2 YNNKEL (reference sequence). Trimming took 1 base from V and 4 from J; bases not matched to a gene: 4. The CDR3 sequence is 16 residues long. The CDR3 region has the DNA TGTGCCAGCAGCCAAGTTGAACTAGCGGGGTACAATGAGCAGTTCTTC. It translates to CASSQVELAGYNEQFF.

V gene TRBV3-1 (or the pseudogene TRBV3-2) combines with J gene TRBJ2-7; D gene uncertain. The CDR3 sequence is 12 residues long. Germline lookup yields CDR1 LGHDT and CDR2 YNNKEL (reference sequence). The V end lost 4 bases, the J end lost 1 base, and 5 bases lay between the germline ends. DNA for the CDR3: TGTGCCAGCAGCCGCCTATCCTACGAGCAGTACTTC. Protein product: CASSRLSYEQYF.

CDR3 protein: CASSLASVRHNPDTQYF. Here the CDR3 DNA reads TGCGCCAGCAGCTTGGCATCGGTGCGGCACAACCCAGATACGCAGTATTTT. The rearrangement links TRBV5-1 to TRBJ2-3; D is unresolved. This CDR3 region has 17 residues. Per germline, CDR1 SGHRS and CDR2 YFSETQ. The V and J ends lost 0 bases and 4 bases respectively, with 18 bases between them.

This clone was observed once. The rearrangement joins TRBV6-5 to TRBJ2-7; TRBD1 agrees at 12 bases. Germline trimming cut 6 bases from V and 7 bases from J; bases unmatched to any gene: 4. There are 13 residues in the CDR3. The germline V gene encodes CDR1 MNHEY and CDR2 SVGAGI. The CDR3 DNA reads as TGTGCCAGCAGGGGACAGGGGGCGGGGGAGCAGTACTTC. It specifies CASRGQGAGEQYF.

This clone appeared a few times. The chain combines TRBV27 with TRBJ2-2, with D uncertain. The ends were cut back, 3 bases at V and 3 bases at J, with 11 bases in the middle. CDR1 and CDR2 (germline): MNHEY, SMNVEV (reference sequence). The CDR3 spans 15 residues. The CDR3 is CASSLTTAYTGELFF. The CDR3 DNA reads TGTGCCAGCAGTTTGACAACGGCCTACACCGGGGAGCTGTTTTTT.